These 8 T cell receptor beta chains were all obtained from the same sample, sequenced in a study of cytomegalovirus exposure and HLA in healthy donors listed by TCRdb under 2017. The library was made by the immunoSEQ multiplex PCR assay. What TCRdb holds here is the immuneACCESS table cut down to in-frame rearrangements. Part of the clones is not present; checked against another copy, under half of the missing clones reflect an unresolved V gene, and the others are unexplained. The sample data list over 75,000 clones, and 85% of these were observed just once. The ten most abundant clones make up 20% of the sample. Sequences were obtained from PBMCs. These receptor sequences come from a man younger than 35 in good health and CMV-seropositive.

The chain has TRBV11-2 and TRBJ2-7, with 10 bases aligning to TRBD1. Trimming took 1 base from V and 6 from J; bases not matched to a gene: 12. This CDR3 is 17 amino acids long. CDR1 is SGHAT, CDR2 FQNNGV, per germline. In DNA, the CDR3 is TGTGCCAGCAGCTTAGTAGGCTTAGCGGACAGGGGGGGCGAGCAGTACGTC. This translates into CASSLVGLADRGGEQYV.

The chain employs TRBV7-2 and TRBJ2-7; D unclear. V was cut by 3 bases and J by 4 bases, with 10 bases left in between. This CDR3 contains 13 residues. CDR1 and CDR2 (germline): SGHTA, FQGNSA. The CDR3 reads CASSFVNGYEQYV. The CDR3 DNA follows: TGTGCCAGCAGCTTTGTCAACGGGTACGAGCAGTACGTC.

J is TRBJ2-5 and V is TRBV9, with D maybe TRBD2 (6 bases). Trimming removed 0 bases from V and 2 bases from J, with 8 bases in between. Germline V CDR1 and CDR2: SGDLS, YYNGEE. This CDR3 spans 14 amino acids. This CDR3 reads CASSVGDLQETQYF. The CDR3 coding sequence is TGTGCCAGCAGCGTAGGGGACTTACAAGAGACCCAGTACTTC.

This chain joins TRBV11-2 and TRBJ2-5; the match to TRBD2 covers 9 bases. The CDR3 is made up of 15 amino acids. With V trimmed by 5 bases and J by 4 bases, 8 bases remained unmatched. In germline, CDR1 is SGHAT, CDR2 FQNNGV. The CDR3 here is CASSPGREGGETQYF. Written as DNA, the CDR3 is TGTGCCAGCAGCCCTGGGCGGGAGGGGGGAGAGACCCAGTACTTC. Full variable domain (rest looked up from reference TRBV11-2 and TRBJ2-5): EAGVAQSPRYKIIEKRQSVAFWCNPISGHATLYWYQQILGQGPKLLIQFQNNGVVDDSQLPKDRFSAERLKGVDSTLKIQPAKLEDSAVYLCASSPGREGGETQYFGPGTRLLVL.

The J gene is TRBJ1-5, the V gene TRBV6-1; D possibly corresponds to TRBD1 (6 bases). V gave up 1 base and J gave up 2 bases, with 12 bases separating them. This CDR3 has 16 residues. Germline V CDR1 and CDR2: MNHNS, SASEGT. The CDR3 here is CASSEDANRGNQPQHF. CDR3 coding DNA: TGTGCCAGCAGTGAAGACGCGAACAGGGGCAATCAGCCCCAGCATTTT.

The DNA of the CDR3 is TGCGCCAGCAGCTTGAGGACAGGGAACAACTACACCTTC. Its translation: CASSLRTGNNYTF. The V gene is TRBV5-1, the J gene TRBJ1-2, with 8 positions matching TRBD1. The CDR3 runs 13 residues. Germline values: CDR1 SGHRS, CDR2 YFSETQ. J gave up 10 bases and V 1 base, and 6 bases lay outside the gene matches.

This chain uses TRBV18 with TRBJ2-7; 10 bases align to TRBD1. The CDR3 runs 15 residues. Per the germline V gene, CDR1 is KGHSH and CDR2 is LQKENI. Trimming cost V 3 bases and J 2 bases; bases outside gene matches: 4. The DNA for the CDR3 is TGTGCCAGCTCACCGGGGACAGGGGATACCTACGAGCAGTACTTC. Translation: CASSPGTGDTYEQYF.

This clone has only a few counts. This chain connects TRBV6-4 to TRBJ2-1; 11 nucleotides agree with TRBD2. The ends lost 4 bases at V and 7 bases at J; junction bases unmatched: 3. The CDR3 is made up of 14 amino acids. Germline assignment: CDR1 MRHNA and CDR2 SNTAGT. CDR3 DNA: TGTGCCAGCAGTGCTGGGACTAGCGGAAATGAGCAGTTCTTC. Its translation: CASSAGTSGNEQFF.